The 7 T cell receptor beta chains below were found in one sample sequenced in a study of blood T cells in healthy people across ages. PCR was performed a second time for about 6 to 11 cycles using a sample-barcoded 5' primer and a J-beta primer mix. Via MiXCR, TCRdb re-called the 5' RACE reads, giving one row per CDR3 protein. The profile covers approximately 810,000 distinct CDR3 sequences, with around 26% appearing a single time and 17% taken by the ten largest. The sequenced sample was blood. These receptors came from an elderly woman in good health.

This clonotype was seen ten or more times. V and J are TRBV6-6 and TRBJ2-7, with TRBD1 identical over 9 bases. CDR3 length: 14 residues. Germline CDR1 MNHNY, CDR2 SVGAGI (reference sequence). V was clipped by 5 bases and J by 2 bases; unmatched bases: 4. DNA for the CDR3: TGTGCCAGCAGTCCGGACAGGGGCCCCTACGAGCAGTACTTC. Amino acid sequence: CASSPDRGPYEQYF.

This chain connects TRBV7-2 to TRBJ2-5, with 9 bases fitting TRBD1. The CDR3 totals 16 residues. The germline gives CDR1 SGHTA, CDR2 FQGNSA. V shed 4 bases, J shed 13 bases, and the junction held 19 bases outside the gene matches. This CDR3 reads CASSSLQGAVVNERYF. The DNA of the CDR3 is TGTGCCAGCAGCTCCCTACAGGGGGCCGTAGTCAATGAGCGGTACTTC.

This clonotype was found a few times. The chain links TRBV7-2 to TRBJ1-1; D unresolved. Germline V gene data show CDR1 as SGHTA and CDR2 as FQGNSA. The CDR3 has 13 residues. The ends were cut back, 5 bases at V and 3 bases at J, with 10 bases in the middle. The CDR3 DNA reads TGTGCCAGCAGCCTTCAGCCAGACACTGAAGCTTTCTTT. Its translation: CASSLQPDTEAFF.

With regard to this clonotype: Given a much more abundant clone one base away, this may be a read error. The V call is TRBV20-1, the J call TRBJ2-3, with D tentatively TRBD1 (5 bases). From germline, CDR1 is DFQATT and CDR2 SNEGSKA (reference sequence). V was clipped by 8 bases and J by 7 bases, with 10 bases between them. The CDR3 has 10 residues. The CDR3 sequence: CSTTGYTQYF. Written as DNA, the CDR3 is TGCAGTACTACAGGATATACGCAGTATTTT.

This clonotype was counted between two and nine times. The CDR3 DNA sequence: TGTGCCAGCAGCGTAGGTCAGGGGCGCAGGGAAGAGACCCAGTACTTC. Its translation is CASSVGQGRREETQYF. The chain uses TRBV9 and TRBJ2-5, with D perhaps TRBD1 (6 bases). The CDR3 length is 16 residues. The germline gives CDR1 SGDLS, CDR2 YYNGEE. The V end was cut by 0 bases, the J end by 3 bases, with 15 bases between.

In this sample, this clonotype turned up many times. J is TRBJ2-1 and V is TRBV5-5, with 8 positions matching TRBD1. The V segment lost 5 bases and the J segment 2 bases; nucleotides outside the gene matches: 6. The CDR3 is 15 residues long. Germline values: CDR1 SGHKS, CDR2 YYEKEE (reference sequence). CDR3 nucleotide sequence: TGTGCCAGCAGTTTAACAGGGGGAACCTACAATGAGCAGTTCTTC. Residues: CASSLTGGTYNEQFF.

In this sample, this clonotype turned up many times. The gene calls are TRBV7-2 and TRBJ2-7; D might be TRBD1 (6 bases). V lost 4 bases, J lost 0 bases, and 13 bases lay in between. Per the germline V gene, CDR1 is SGHTA and CDR2 is FQGNSA. This CDR3 contains 15 residues. Here the CDR3 reads CASSSTGTPSYEQYF. CDR3 nucleotides: TGTGCCAGCAGCTCAACCGGGACACCCTCCTACGAGCAGTACTTC.